One and the same sample provided the 24 T cell receptor beta chains below, sequenced in a study of blood T cell repertoires in COVID-19. TCRdb keeps only in-frame clones here, not all; method: immunoSEQ multiplex PCR. In the table there are under 250,000 clones, 92% of which are singletons. Sequenced input: peripheral blood. The origin of the receptors is a man between 25 and 39 years old with acute or convalescent COVID-19.

V usage is TRBV5-1 and J usage is TRBJ1-2, with D unresolved. Per the germline V gene, CDR1 is SGHRS and CDR2 is YFSETQ. The length of the CDR3 is 14 residues. V was cut by 4 bases and J by 4 bases, with 14 bases left in between. CDR3 in amino acids: CASSEPPASYGYTF. CDR3 bases: TGCGCCAGCAGCGAGCCGCCAGCGAGCTATGGCTACACCTTC.

The chain is built from TRBV11-2 and TRBJ1-4; D not certain. V lost 4 bases, J lost 7 bases, and 4 bases lay in between. Germline V gives CDR1 SGHAT, CDR2 FQNNGV. This CDR3 is built from 11 residues. CDR3 DNA sequence: TGTGCCAGCAGCTCATTTGAAAAACTGTTTTTT. This codes for CASSSFEKLFF.

In this sample, this clone turned up once. The J gene is TRBJ1-6, the V gene TRBV10-2; 9 positions agree with TRBD1. This CDR3 spans 17 amino acids. The V gene end was trimmed by 5 bases and the J gene end by 8 bases; junction bases not matched to a gene: 13. Germline-derived CDR1 and CDR2 are WSHSY and SAAADI. CDR3 sequence reads: CASSLHQDRGNYSPLHF. The CDR3 region has the DNA TGCGCCAGCAGTCTACACCAGGACAGGGGAAATTATTCACCCCTCCACTTT.

The J gene is TRBJ2-1, the V gene TRBV27; no reliable D call. The V gene's germline CDR1 is MNHEY and CDR2 SMNVEV (reference sequence). V was cut by 10 bases and J by 2 bases, with 15 bases left in between. CDR3 length: 14 amino acids. The CDR3 reads CATAETQPYNEQFF. The CDR3 nucleotides read TGTGCCACCGCCGAGACACAGCCCTACAATGAGCAGTTCTTC.

V and J are TRBV6-5 and TRBJ2-3; 7 bases are shared with TRBD2. V shed 6 bases and J 3 bases; nucleotides not matched to a gene: 9. In germline, CDR1 is MNHEY, CDR2 SVGAGI. The CDR3 contains 15 residues. CDR3 sequence reads: CASSLSLGGTDTQYF. CDR3 coding DNA: TGTGCCAGCAGCCTATCCTTGGGGGGGACAGATACGCAGTATTTT.

This chain links TRBV30 with TRBJ2-5, with D possibly matching TRBD1 (5 bases). V was shortened by 3 bases and J by 6 bases, with 11 bases between the two germline ends. The germline gives CDR1 GTSNPN, CDR2 SVGIG (reference sequence). The CDR3 loop spans 12 amino acids. The CDR3 sequence is CAWRSRGQTQYF. CDR3 coding DNA: TGTGCCTGGAGAAGTAGGGGTCAGACCCAGTACTTC.

The V call is TRBV5-1, the J call TRBJ2-1; 8 bases line up with TRBD2. The CDR3 is 15 amino acids. J was trimmed by 5 bases and V by 1 base; bases with no gene match: 5. CDR1 is SGHRS, CDR2 YFSETQ, per germline. The CDR3 nucleotides read TGCGCCAGCAGCTTGACACGGGGGGGAAACAATGAGCAGTTCTTC. Amino acids: CASSLTRGGNNEQFF.

The rearrangement joins TRBV7-9 to TRBJ2-5; 7 positions match TRBD1. With 1 base clipped from V and 5 bases from J, the junction kept 7 bases outside the gene matches. This CDR3 region has 15 residues. The germline gives CDR1 SEHNR, CDR2 FQNEAQ (reference sequence). The CDR3 is CASSLVRTGGETQYF. CDR3 DNA: TGTGCCAGCAGCTTAGTACGGACAGGAGGCGAGACCCAGTACTTC. The variable domain in full, with the rest retrieved from reference TRBV7-9 and TRBJ2-5, is DTGVSQNPRHKITKRGQNVTFRCDPISEHNRLYWYRQTLGQGPEFLTYFQNEAQLEKSRLLSDRFSAERPKGSFSTLEIQRTEQGDSAMYLCASSLVRTGGETQYFGPGTRLLVL.

V and J are TRBV3-1 (or the pseudogene TRBV3-2) and TRBJ1-5; 12 bases align to TRBD1. Trimming cost V 1 base and J 6 bases; bases outside gene matches: 4. This CDR3 comprises 16 residues. The V gene's germline CDR1 is LGHDT and CDR2 YNNKEL (reference sequence). For the CDR3, the DNA is TGTGCCAGCAGCCAAGCCGGGACAGGGGGCACTCAGCCCCAGCATTTT. It translates to CASSQAGTGGTQPQHF.

The chain employs TRBV27 and TRBJ2-1; weak D call: TRBD2 (6 bases). Trimming left V 10 bases short and J 9 bases short, with 25 bases between. Germline assignment: CDR1 MNHEY and CDR2 SMNVEV (reference sequence). The CDR3 loop spans 15 amino acids. The CDR3 coding sequence is TGTGCCACCCAATTACCCGGGTCCTTGCGGGGTGAGCAGTTCTTC. It translates to CATQLPGSLRGEQFF.

The chain combines TRBV23-1 with TRBJ2-7, with a possible D match to TRBD2 (6 bases). TRBV23-1 is known as an ORF, though its function is uncertain. This CDR3 is built from 16 residues. Trimming left V 6 bases short and J 3 bases short, with 21 bases between. Here the CDR3 reads CASRSGAGGNHYEQYF. As DNA, the CDR3 is TGCGCCAGCAGGTCCGGGGCCGGGGGAAATCACTACGAGCAGTACTTC.

The genes are TRBV29-1 and TRBJ1-1; D gene ambiguous. From germline, CDR1 is SQVTM and CDR2 ANQGSEA. The V gene lost 5 bases and the J gene lost 2 bases, with 9 bases spanning the gap. CDR3 length: 12 amino acids. CDR3 nucleotides: TGCAGCGTTACCAGGATTAACACTGAAGCTTTCTTT. Protein: CSVTRINTEAFF.

The chain employs TRBV3-1 (or the pseudogene TRBV3-2) and TRBJ1-1; no clear D. V dropped 3 bases and J dropped 13 bases, with 15 bases sitting between them. Germline values: CDR1 LGHDT, CDR2 YNNKEL (reference sequence). CDR3 length: 12 residues. The CDR3 loop is CASSHMSVRVFF. The CDR3 DNA follows: TGTGCCAGCAGCCATATGTCGGTCCGGGTTTTCTTT.

The DNA for the CDR3 is TGTGCCAGCAGCATCCCAGGGAGGATCTCTGGAAACACCATATATTTT. Encoded protein: CASSIPGRISGNTIYF. This rearrangement joins TRBV7-9 to TRBJ1-3, with D possibly TRBD1 on 5 matching bases. Per the germline V gene, CDR1 is SEHNR and CDR2 is FQNEAQ (reference sequence). The CDR3 loop spans 16 amino acids. The V gene lost 5 bases and the J gene lost 0 bases, with 14 bases spanning the gap.

With regard to this clone: Other DNA sequences in the same sample also yield this CDR3. The chain carries TRBV7-2 and TRBJ1-2; the D gene is possibly TRBD1 (5 bases). Per germline, CDR1 SGHTA and CDR2 FQGNSA. The CDR3 length is 14 residues. V lost 7 bases and J 1 base, leaving 13 bases between the germline ends. CDR3 residues: CASKLDSFNYGYTF. CDR3 DNA: TGTGCCAGCAAGCTAGACAGCTTTAACTATGGCTACACCTTC.

This clone is a singleton in its sample. The gene calls are TRBV18 and TRBJ2-2; 7 bases fit TRBD2. The junction had 17 bases not matched to a gene; V was cut back by 1 base and J by 6 bases. CDR3 length equals 19 residues. Germline V gene sequence: CDR1 KGHSH, CDR2 LQKENI. The DNA for the CDR3 is TGTGCCAGCTCACCACGGGCAGCGGGATCGAGTGTAGTTGCCGGGGAGCTGTTTTTT. Encoded protein: CASSPRAAGSSVVAGELFF.

The gene calls are TRBV11-2 and TRBJ1-4, with a weak D call TRBD1 (6 bases). With 4 bases removed from V and 0 bases from J, the gap between germline ends came to 15 bases. CDR1 and CDR2 from the germline V gene are SGHAT and FQNNGV. This CDR3 has 17 residues. CDR3 in DNA: TGTGCCAGCAGCTCCTTGTTGGGGGCTGCAACTAATGAAAAACTGTTTTTT. Protein product: CASSSLLGAATNEKLFF.

The V and J genes are TRBV12-3 or TRBV12-4 and TRBJ1-5; D gene ambiguous. V shed 4 bases and J shed 3 bases, with 4 bases lying between them. The CDR3 covers 12 residues. In DNA form, the CDR3 reads TGTGCCAGCAGTTCAGACAATCAGCCCCAGCATTTT. Translated: CASSSDNQPQHF.

The J gene is TRBJ1-5, the V gene TRBV19; D gene uncertain. Trimming shortened V by 3 bases and J by 4 bases, and 4 bases separated the two germline ends. CDR3 length: 12 residues. CDR1 LNHDA and CDR2 SQIVND come from the germline V gene (reference sequence). The chain's CDR3 is CASSIGNQPQHF. The DNA of the CDR3 is TGTGCCAGTAGTATCGGTAATCAGCCCCAGCATTTT.

The rearrangement uses TRBV29-1 and TRBJ2-7, with D maybe TRBD1 (5 bases). The ends were cut back, 1 base at V and 1 base at J, with 11 bases in the middle. Germline CDR1 reads SQVTM; CDR2 reads ANQGSEA. There are 14 residues in the CDR3. The CDR3 DNA reads TGCAGCGTTGAAGTTGACAGCGTATCCTACGAGCAGTACTTC. This codes for CSVEVDSVSYEQYF.

The V and J genes are TRBV28 and TRBJ1-2, with 8 bases matching TRBD1. The J segment lost 4 bases and the V segment lost 2 bases, leaving 9 bases of the junction unmatched. Per germline, CDR1 MDHEN and CDR2 SYDVKM. This CDR3 contains 16 residues. Written as DNA, the CDR3 is TGTGCCAGCAGTTTAAGGACAGGGAGATCTAGCTATGGCTACACCTTC. Protein product: CASSLRTGRSSYGYTF.

The chain uses TRBV3-1 (or the pseudogene TRBV3-2) and TRBJ1-2, with TRBD1 matching over 10 bases. Germline-derived CDR1 and CDR2 are LGHDT and YNNKEL (reference sequence). The CDR3 consists of 13 residues. V trimming: 1 base; J trimming: 14 bases; junction bases outside the gene matches: 7. In DNA form, the CDR3 reads TGTGCCAGCAGCCAAGGACAGGGGGCGTTCAAAACCTTC. Amino acids: CASSQGQGAFKTF.

The chain joins TRBV19 to TRBJ2-3; 10 positions agree with TRBD2. Germline-derived CDR1 and CDR2 are LNHDA and SQIVND (reference sequence). This CDR3 has 16 residues. V was clipped by 4 bases and J by 3 bases; unmatched bases: 7. CDR3 protein: CASSSPFSGGTDTQYF. The CDR3 DNA reads TGTGCCAGTAGTAGCCCGTTTAGCGGGGGGACAGATACGCAGTATTTT.

This clone was detected only once. This sequence joins TRBV6-4 and TRBJ2-3; 8 positions match TRBD2. Germline values: CDR1 MRHNA, CDR2 SNTAGT. CDR3 length: 18 residues. V gave up 0 bases and J gave up 1 base; unmatched junction bases: 9. The CDR3 protein is CASSDSGGRPLGTDTQYF. CDR3 coding DNA: TGTGCCAGCAGTGACTCTGGCGGGAGGCCCTTGGGCACAGATACGCAGTATTTT.